One sample yielded the 13 T cell receptor beta chains listed below, sequenced in a study of Graves' ophthalmopathy and Graves' hyperthyroidism. Researchers took RNA transcripts and amplified TCR beta CDR3 regions from them. After a first-round RT-PCR with HTBI primers, a second-round multiplex PCR was run. TCRdb reanalysed the multiplex PCR reads using MiXCR and keeps one entry per CDR3 protein. The table includes roughly 39,000 distinct CDR3 sequences, approximately 53% detected once. Sequences were obtained from peripheral blood. These receptors all stem from an adult woman with stable Graves' hyperthyroidism.

The rearrangement joins TRBV20-1 to TRBJ2-7; 10 bases match TRBD2. The junction had 13 bases not matched to a gene; V was cut back by 6 bases and J by 5 bases. This CDR3 spans 15 amino acids. Germline CDR1 reads DFQATT; CDR2 reads SNEGSKA (reference sequence). Here the CDR3 reads CSASGPSGSGDEQYF. The CDR3 DNA sequence: TGCAGTGCCAGCGGGCCTAGCGGGAGTGGAGACGAGCAGTACTTC.

The V and J genes are TRBV7-3 and TRBJ1-2; D ambiguous. Between the trimmed V and J ends, which lost 1 base and 4 bases, there was a span of 13 bases. Germline V gene data show CDR1 as SGHTA and CDR2 as FQGTGA. This CDR3 region has 15 residues. The CDR3 bases are TGTGCCAGCAGCTTAAGCAGGCGAAGCTTCTATGGCTACACCTTC. It codes for CASSLSRRSFYGYTF.

The sample holds many counts of this clonotype. The rearrangement joins TRBV7-9 to TRBJ2-7; D unclear. CDR3 length equals 12 residues. Germline V gives CDR1 SEHNR, CDR2 FQNEAQ (reference sequence). V was trimmed by 4 bases and J by 0 bases, leaving 4 bases between them. The CDR3 loop is CASSSLSYEQYF. In nucleotides, the CDR3 is TGTGCCAGCAGCTCCCTCTCCTACGAGCAGTACTTC.

Ten or more counts support this clonotype. The genes are TRBV24-1 and TRBJ1-2, with 10 bases lining up with TRBD1. V shed 3 bases, J shed 7 bases, and the junction held 7 bases outside the gene matches. Germline V gene lookup returns CDR1 KGHDR and CDR2 SFDVKD. This CDR3 has 15 amino acids. The CDR3 protein is CATSDLTGGPGGYTF. For the CDR3, the DNA is TGTGCCACCAGTGATCTGACAGGGGGCCCGGGTGGCTACACCTTC.

This clonotype was picked up many times. The gene calls are TRBV19 and TRBJ1-5, with TRBD1 identical over 10 bases. The CDR3 is 15 amino acids. V gave up 6 bases and J gave up 4 bases; unmatched junction bases: 6. Germline CDR1 LNHDA, CDR2 SQIVND (reference sequence). The CDR3 region is CASSLTGGLNQPQHF. The DNA for the CDR3 is TGTGCCAGTAGCCTGACAGGGGGCTTAAATCAGCCCCAGCATTTT.

This clonotype was detected many times. This chain links TRBV5-8 with TRBJ1-6; D ambiguous. The V end was cut by 4 bases, the J end by 0 bases, with 11 bases between. This CDR3 spans 16 amino acids. CDR1 is SGHTS and CDR2 is YDEGEE in the germline V gene. CDR3 protein: CASSLGGDSYNSPLHF. CDR3 coding DNA: TGTGCCAGCAGCCTCGGCGGGGACTCCTATAATTCACCCCTCCACTTT. Full variable domain (rest looked up from reference TRBV5-8 and TRBJ1-6): EAGVTQSPTHLIKTRGQQATLRCSPISGHTSVYWYQQALGLGLQFLLWYDEGEERNRGNFPPRFSGRQFPNYSSELNVNALELEDSALYLCASSLGGDSYNSPLHFGNGTRLTVT.

Many counts were recorded for this clonotype. A much larger clone differs by one base, so this may be a read error. The chain combines TRBV7-2 with TRBJ1-1; no clear D gene. This CDR3 spans 11 amino acids. Germline CDR1 SGHTA, CDR2 FQGNSA. The germline V and J ends were trimmed by 11 bases and 4 bases, with 11 bases remaining between them. The CDR3 reads CAGKPGTEAFF. In nucleotides, the CDR3 is TGTGCCGGGAAACCGGGCACTGAAGCTTTCTTT.

The chain employs TRBV20-1 and TRBJ2-5, with D perhaps given as TRBD1 or TRBD2 (5 bases each). The germline V gene has CDR1 DFQATT and CDR2 SNEGSKA (reference sequence). Trimming removed 6 bases from V and 6 bases from J, with 23 bases in between. The CDR3 loop spans 15 amino acids. The CDR3 DNA sequence: TGCAGTGCCCCCCTAACAGAACCCCGGGGACAGACCCAGTACTTC. Translated: CSAPLTEPRGQTQYF.

Only one count was recorded for this clonotype. J is TRBJ2-5 and V is TRBV15; the D gene is possibly TRBD1 (7 bases). Germline V lookup: CDR1 LNHNV, CDR2 YYDKDF (reference sequence). The CDR3 runs 14 residues. The germline V and J ends were trimmed by 5 bases and 4 bases, with 14 bases remaining between them. The CDR3 is CATSGGTALETQYF. CDR3 DNA: TGTGCCACCAGCGGGGGGACAGCCCTAGAGACCCAGTACTTC.

To note about this clonotype: At one of its ends the junction is not consistent with the germline gene, which may arise from a read error. This rearrangement joins TRBV5-1 to TRBJ1-4; D call uncertain. The germline gives CDR1 SGHRS, CDR2 YFSETQ. The CDR3 extends over 14 amino acids. In nucleotides, the CDR3 is TGCGTCAGCAGCGAGATCGGGGCTAATGAAAAACTGTTTTTT. Translating gives CVSSEIGANEKLFF.

This clonotype was seen repeatedly, ten times or more. The chain links TRBV29-1 to TRBJ1-2; D is possibly TRBD1 (5 bases). CDR3 length equals 15 residues. Trimming removed 0 bases from V and 6 bases from J, with 17 bases in between. Germline CDR1 SQVTM, CDR2 ANQGSEA. The CDR3 bases are TGCAGCGTTGAAGAAATACAGGAGCTCGTCCATGGCTACACCTTC. Its protein product is CSVEEIQELVHGYTF. Full variable domain (outside the CDR3, taken from reference TRBV29-1 and TRBJ1-2): SAVISQKPSRDICQRGTSLTIQCQVDSQVTMMFWYRQQPGQSLTLIATANQGSEATYESGFVIDKFPISRPNLTFSTLTVSNMSPEDSSIYLCSVEEIQELVHGYTFGSGTRLTVV.

The chain carries TRBV2 and TRBJ1-1; TRBD1 matches 9 bases. Germline-derived CDR1 and CDR2 are SNHLY and FYNNEI. The CDR3 runs 13 residues. Trimming at V came to 7 bases and at J to 0 bases, leaving 0 bases not matched to a gene. The CDR3, as DNA: TGTGCCAGCAACAGGGGGCTGAACACTGAAGCTTTCTTT. As protein: CASNRGLNTEAFF.

This sequence joins TRBV29-1 and TRBJ2-5; TRBD1 matches 8 bases. V lost 5 bases to trimming and J lost 5 bases; unmatched junction nucleotides: 4. This CDR3 spans 12 amino acids. Looked up from germline, CDR1 is SQVTM and CDR2 is ANQGSEA. CDR3 sequence: CSVRQGWETQYF. CDR3 coding DNA: TGCAGCGTTAGACAGGGGTGGGAGACCCAGTACTTC.